This entry features one T cell receptor beta chain sequence. This record belongs to a study of blood T cell repertoires in COVID-19. Study overall: Samples representing acute and convalescent COVID-19 were sourced from the United States, Italy and Spain. Sources were T cells, B-cell-depleted T cells, or PBMCs; the material itself was cDNA or gDNA.

As processed by the authors: Nucleated cell counts were estimated from reference gene primer amplification. Assay: immunoSEQ multiplex PCR; the TCRdb copy retains only in-frame clones and omits some. V, J and clone size are those of that table, while D and trimming were read from the DNA. The sample lists some 64,000 clones, 79% occurring once. Germline-derived CDR1 and CDR2 are SQVTM and ANQGSEA. V lost 6 bases, J lost 3 bases, and 22 bases lay in between. The CDR3 length is 16 residues. Sequenced input: peripheral blood. The V gene is TRBV29-1, the J gene TRBJ2-3; D is possibly TRBD1 (6 bases). This receptor was taken from a woman aged 55-75 years with acute or convalescent COVID-19. The CDR3 DNA follows: TGCAGCGTGACCGGGACACAGGGAAGGTTTACAGATACGCAGTATTTT. Protein sequence: CSVTGTQGRFTDTQYF.